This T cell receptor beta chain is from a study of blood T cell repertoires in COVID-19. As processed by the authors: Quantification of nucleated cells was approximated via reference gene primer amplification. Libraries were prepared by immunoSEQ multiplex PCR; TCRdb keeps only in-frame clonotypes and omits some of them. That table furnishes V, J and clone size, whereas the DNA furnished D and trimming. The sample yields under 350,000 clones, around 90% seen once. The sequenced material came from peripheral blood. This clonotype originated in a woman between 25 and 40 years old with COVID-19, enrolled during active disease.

CDR3 DNA sequence: TGTGCCAGTAGTCCCGACAGGGGGCCCACAGATACGCAGTATTTT. Amino acid sequence: CASSPDRGPTDTQYF. The rearrangement links TRBV19 to TRBJ2-3; TRBD1 matches at 10 bases. J lost 2 bases, V lost 5 bases, and 4 bases had no gene match. The CDR3 length is 15 residues. Germline V lookup: CDR1 LNHDA, CDR2 SQIVND (reference sequence).